This TCR beta chain was profiled in a study of blood T cell repertoires in COVID-19. Study context: Samples came from the United States, Italy and Spain, spanning acute and convalescent COVID-19.

Original processing methods: Counts of nucleated cells, estimated from reference gene primer amplification, were obtained. Measured with immunoSEQ multiplex PCR; TCRdb has only the in-frame clones, and not every one. The V and J calls and clone size were taken over from that table, and D and trimming were inferred from the DNA. The sample has 380,000 or so clones; roughly nine tenths are singletons. Germline CDR1 reads GTSNPN; CDR2 reads SVGIG (reference sequence). The ends lost 2 bases at V and 5 bases at J; junction bases unmatched: 8. The CDR3 is made up of 15 amino acids. This clonotype was sampled from a middle-aged man with acute or convalescent COVID-19. Material: peripheral blood. The rearrangement uses TRBV30 and TRBJ1-2; TRBD1 matches 10 bases. Written as DNA, the CDR3 is TGTGCCTGGAGTTCTAGGGACAGGGGATTTTATGGCTACACCTTC. Translation: CAWSSRDRGFYGYTF.